The next 18 T cell receptor beta chains were all read from a single sample in a study of cytomegalovirus exposure and HLA in healthy donors. 60 Vbeta and 13 Jbeta primers were used in PCR. Profiling relied on immunoSEQ multiplex PCR, and the TCRdb table lists in-frame clones only, not all of them. This sample has about 150,000 clones, with around 79% found just once. The specimen sequenced was PBMCs. Receptors originate from a man aged 25 to 40 in good health and CMV-seropositive.

The chain employs TRBV18 and TRBJ1-2, with D maybe TRBD1 (5 bases). Trimming took off 8 bases at V and 3 bases at J, with 13 bases between the two ends. There are 13 residues in the CDR3. Germline V gene sequence: CDR1 KGHSH, CDR2 LQKENI. CDR3 loop: CASRATEDYGYTF. CDR3 coding DNA: TGTGCCAGCCGTGCGACAGAGGACTATGGCTACACCTTC.

V gene TRBV7-2 combines with J gene TRBJ1-1, with D unresolved. CDR3 length: 13 amino acids. The germline V and J ends were trimmed by 6 bases and 1 base, with 9 bases remaining between them. Germline values: CDR1 SGHTA, CDR2 FQGNSA. This CDR3 is CASSLLENTEAFF. The CDR3 DNA is TGTGCCAGCAGTTTATTAGAGAACACTGAAGCTTTCTTT. The entire variable domain, with the rest obtained from reference TRBV7-2 and TRBJ1-1, is as follows: GAGVSQSPSNKVTEKGKDVELRCDPISGHTALYWYRQSLGQGLEFLIYFQGNSAPDKSGLPSDRFSAERTGGSVSTLTIQRTQQEDSAVYLCASSLLENTEAFFGQGTRLTVV.

J is TRBJ1-2 and V is TRBV7-9; TRBD1 aligns across 9 bases. From germline, CDR1 is SEHNR and CDR2 FQNEAQ (reference sequence). The CDR3 is 14 amino acids. V shed 1 base, J shed 7 bases, and the junction held 4 bases outside the gene matches. In nucleotides, the CDR3 is TGTGCCAGCAGCTTAGGGACAGGGGAAAGTGGCTACACCTTC. This sequence encodes CASSLGTGESGYTF.

V and J are TRBV28 and TRBJ2-7; TRBD1 matches 10 bases. The CDR3 consists of 18 residues. With V trimmed by 4 bases and J by 4 bases, 16 bases remained unmatched. Germline CDR1 and CDR2: MDHEN and SYDVKM. Here the CDR3 DNA reads TGTGCCAGCAGTTCGACAGGGGGCGTTTTCCAATTGAAATACGAGCAGTACTTC. Translated, it gives CASSSTGGVFQLKYEQYF.

The V and J genes are TRBV25-1 and TRBJ2-7, with 10 bases lining up with TRBD2. CDR3 length: 15 residues. Germline V CDR1 and CDR2: MGHDK, SYGVNS. V was clipped by 3 bases and J by 0 bases; unmatched bases: 2. The CDR3 nucleotides read TGTGCCAGCAGTGATCTAGCGGGAGTCTCCTACGAGCAGTACTTC. The encoded protein is CASSDLAGVSYEQYF.

The table lists this clone with a few counts. The DNA for the CDR3 is TGTGCCAGCAGCGTCTCCGGGACTTCACTGTTTTTT. Amino acid sequence: CASSVSGTSLFF. The chain joins TRBV11-2 to TRBJ1-4; TRBD1 is a possible D gene (5 bases). CDR1 is SGHAT, CDR2 FQNNGV, per germline. The V end lost 5 bases, the J end lost 13 bases, and 14 bases lay between the germline ends. The CDR3 consists of 12 residues.

A single count supports this clone. The V call is TRBV25-1, the J call TRBJ2-7; D is ambiguous. Trimming shortened V by 0 bases and J by 13 bases, and 7 bases separated the two germline ends. The CDR3 is made up of 10 amino acids. The germline gives CDR1 MGHDK, CDR2 SYGVNS. The CDR3 DNA follows: TGTGCCAGCAGTGAATATCAGTTCTACTTC. Translation: CASSEYQFYF.

The chain couples TRBV7-6 to TRBJ2-2; the match to TRBD2 covers 7 bases. CDR3 length equals 15 residues. Germline V gives CDR1 SGHVS, CDR2 FNYEAQ. V lost 3 bases to trimming and J lost 2 bases; unmatched junction nucleotides: 3. The DNA for the CDR3 is TGTGCCAGCAGCTTGGGGACTATCAACACCGGGGAGCTGTTTTTT. It codes for CASSLGTINTGELFF.

In its sample, this clone was seen a few times. The chain has TRBV19 and TRBJ2-1; D is unresolved. The CDR3 covers 12 residues. V was cut by 11 bases and J by 5 bases, with 13 bases left in between. Germline loops: CDR1 LNHDA, CDR2 SQIVND (reference sequence). The CDR3 DNA reads as TGTGCCGTTCGTCTGAGAAACAATGAGCAGTTCTTC. This encodes CAVRLRNNEQFF.

This clone was seen a single time. This chain joins TRBV6-6 and TRBJ2-3; weak D call: TRBD2 (5 bases). Germline loops: CDR1 MNHNY, CDR2 SVGAGI (reference sequence). Trimming left V 6 bases short and J 2 bases short, with 18 bases between. CDR3 size: 16 residues. CDR3 coding DNA: TGTGCCAGCAGCCCTTTTCTAGCAGATTACACAGATACGCAGTATTTT. Translation: CASSPFLADYTDTQYF.

The chain links TRBV7-6 to TRBJ2-5, with TRBD2 as a possible D gene (6 bases). Gene TRBJ2-7 matches the end of the DNA better, so the J call may be wrong. Germline V gene lookup returns CDR1 SGHVS and CDR2 FNYEAQ. The CDR3 spans 12 residues. This CDR3 reads CASSLGGVEQYF. DNA for the CDR3: TGTGCCAGCAGCTTAGGGGGGGTCGAGCAGTACTTC.

This rearrangement joins TRBV29-1 to TRBJ1-2, with TRBD1 identical over 7 bases. Unmatched junction bases numbered 13, after V lost 1 base and J lost 8 bases. The germline CDR1 and CDR2 sequences are SQVTM and ANQGSEA. CDR3 size: 15 residues. CDR3 DNA: TGCAGCGTTGAAGCAATTGGCAAGGGGGCGGAGGGCTACACCTTC. Translating gives CSVEAIGKGAEGYTF.

This clone was recorded only once. The chain couples TRBV7-8 to TRBJ2-1, with TRBD2 identical over 16 bases. CDR1 is SGHVS and CDR2 is FQNEAQ in the germline V gene. The trim removed 1 base at V and 10 bases at J, leaving 7 bases unmatched. CDR3 size: 17 residues. CDR3 in DNA: TGTGCCAGCAGCTTAGTTCCGGGACTAGCGGGAGGGATCGAGCAGTTCTTC. Its protein is CASSLVPGLAGGIEQFF.

The CDR3 here is CASSIGTNQPQHF. CDR3 in DNA: TGTGCCAGTAGTATCGGTACCAATCAGCCCCAGCATTTT. The genes are TRBV19 and TRBJ1-5; no definite D call. CDR3 length: 13 amino acids. The V gene lost 3 bases and the J gene lost 3 bases, with 6 bases spanning the gap. Per the germline V gene, CDR1 is LNHDA and CDR2 is SQIVND (reference sequence).

The CDR3 nucleotides read TGTGCCAGCAGCCTAAGACAGGGGGCTGACACTGAAGCTTTCTTT. This gives the protein CASSLRQGADTEAFF. The rearrangement joins TRBV9 to TRBJ1-1; the match to TRBD1 covers 10 bases. Germline CDR1 SGDLS, CDR2 YYNGEE. V lost 4 bases, J lost 3 bases, and 6 bases stayed unmatched. CDR3 length: 15 residues.

The table lists this clone with a count of one. V gene TRBV2 combines with J gene TRBJ1-1, with 9 positions matching TRBD1. Germline V gene lookup returns CDR1 SNHLY and CDR2 FYNNEI. V was clipped by 9 bases and J by 9 bases; unmatched bases: 11. This CDR3 has 13 residues. This CDR3 is CASITTGGLQAFF. In DNA form, the CDR3 reads TGTGCCAGTATCACCACAGGGGGCTTGCAAGCTTTCTTT.

CDR3 DNA: TGTGCCACCAGCAGTGAGACTAGCGGGAGTCTGTACGAGCAGTACTTC. It codes for CATSSETSGSLYEQYF. The V and J genes are TRBV15 and TRBJ2-7, with TRBD2 identical over 12 bases. Germline V gene sequence: CDR1 LNHNV, CDR2 YYDKDF (reference sequence). The CDR3 is 16 amino acids. The V segment lost 3 bases and the J segment 4 bases; nucleotides outside the gene matches: 7.

In this sample, this clone turned up once. The genes are TRBV5-1 and TRBJ2-1; 7 bases align to TRBD1. The CDR3 contains 16 residues. The junction had 10 bases not matched to a gene; V was cut back by 3 bases and J by 4 bases. The V gene's germline CDR1 is SGHRS and CDR2 YFSETQ. This CDR3 is CASSSTGNRLYNEQFF. In DNA form, the CDR3 reads TGCGCCAGCAGCTCGACAGGGAATCGACTATACAATGAGCAGTTCTTC. Based on the CDR3 plus reference TRBV5-1 and TRBJ2-1, the full variable domain is KAGVTQTPRYLIKTRGQQVTLSCSPISGHRSVSWYQQTPGQGLQFLFEYFSETQRNKGNFPGRFSGRQFSNSRSEMNVSTLELGDSALYLCASSSTGNRLYNEQFFGPGTRLTVL.